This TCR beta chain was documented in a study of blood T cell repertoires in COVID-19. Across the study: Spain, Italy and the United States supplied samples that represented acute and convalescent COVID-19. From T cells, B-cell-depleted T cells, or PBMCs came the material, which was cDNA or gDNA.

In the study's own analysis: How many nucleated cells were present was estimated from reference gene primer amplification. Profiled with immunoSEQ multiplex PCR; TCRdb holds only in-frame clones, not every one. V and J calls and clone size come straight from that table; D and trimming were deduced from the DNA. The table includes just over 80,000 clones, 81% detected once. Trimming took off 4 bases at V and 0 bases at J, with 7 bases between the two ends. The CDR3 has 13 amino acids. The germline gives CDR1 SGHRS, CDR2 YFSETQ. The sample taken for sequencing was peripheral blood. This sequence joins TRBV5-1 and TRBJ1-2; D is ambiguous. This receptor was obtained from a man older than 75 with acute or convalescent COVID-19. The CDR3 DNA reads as TGCGCCAGCAGCGGCAGTGCTAACTATGGCTACACCTTC. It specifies CASSGSANYGYTF. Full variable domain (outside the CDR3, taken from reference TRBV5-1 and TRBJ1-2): KAGVTQTPRYLIKTRGQQVTLSCSPISGHRSVSWYQQTPGQGLQFLFEYFSETQRNKGNFPGRFSGRQFSNSRSEMNVSTLELGDSALYLCASSGSANYGYTFGSGTRLTVV.